This TCR beta chain is drawn from a study of T cell repertoires in cytomegalovirus infection. The germline V gene encodes CDR1 MGHRA and CDR2 YSYEKL. Losses at the gene ends were 1 base for V and 10 bases for J; bases not matched to a gene: 11. The CDR3 covers 17 residues. Each CDR3 protein is one row after TCRdb ran MiXCR on the reads. This sample has about 530,000 distinct CDR3 sequences; roughly 29% occur once, and the top ten carry about 13%. This sequence joins TRBV4-1 and TRBJ2-1; the match to TRBD2 covers 12 bases. The clonotype originates from a human donor in good health (CMV status not recorded). Some clones in this sample may be carry-over from other donors' samples. The sequenced sample was PBMCs. The CDR3 loop is CASSQGGLAGGPGEQFF. The CDR3 DNA reads TGCGCCAGCAGCCAAGGCGGGCTAGCGGGAGGGCCGGGCGAGCAGTTCTTC.